These T cell receptor beta chains were read from a single sample in a study of OX40 agonist ivuxolimab in advanced cancers. The table came from immunoSEQ multiplex PCR; TCRdb's copy has only in-frame clones and leaves some out. The sample lists around 20,000 clones, about 90% occurring once. This material consisted of CD4+ or CD8+ T cells sorted from blood, taken in a trial of the OX40 agonist ivuxolimab. Every receptor here comes from an adult with an advanced solid tumor such as melanoma, head and neck, liver or kidney cancer. CDR3s include the opening cysteine and the closing phenylalanine or tryptophan. A D gene is named only where the DNA matches it firmly. The size field is filled for only some rows; it gives once, few, many or a size class.

D gene	J gene	V gene	clone size	CDR3 protein	CDR3 DNA
TRBD2	TRBJ2-2	TRBV15	.	CATSRETSGTGELFF	TGTGCCACCAGCAGGGAGACTAGCGGCACCGGGGAGCTGTTTTTT
.	TRBJ2-5	TRBV11-3	.	CASGQPSSETQYF	TGTGCCAGCGGCCAGCCCAGTTCTGAGACCCAGTACTTC
.	TRBJ2-7	TRBV7-9	once	CASSLAPGFSYEQYF	TGTGCCAGCAGCTTAGCTCCGGGTTTTTCCTACGAGCAGTACTTC
.	TRBJ1-1	TRBV19	.	CASSITWSSSAPFNTEAFF	TGTGCCAGTAGTATAACGTGGTCGTCTTCAGCTCCTTTCAACACTGAAGCTTTCTTT
TRBD2	TRBJ2-1	TRBV7-8	.	CASSFGTSGSYEQFF	TGTGCCAGCAGCTTTGGGACTAGCGGGAGTTATGAGCAGTTCTTC
.	TRBJ2-7	TRBV19	few	CASSFGTWAGEQYF	TGTGCCAGTAGTTTCGGGACTTGGGCGGGAGAGCAGTACTTC
TRBD2	TRBJ2-7	TRBV4-2	.	CASSQDGLAASYEQYF	TGTGCCAGCAGCCAAGACGGCCTAGCGGCCTCCTACGAGCAGTACTTC
TRBD1	TRBJ2-7	TRBV27	.	CASSAGDRTYEQYF	TGTGCCAGCAGTGCTGGGGACAGGACTTACGAGCAGTACTTC
.	TRBJ2-1	TRBV7-3	.	CASSYPGDGEQFF	TGTGCCAGCAGCTACCCCGGGGACGGGGAGCAGTTCTTC
TRBD2	TRBJ2-7	TRBV19	.	CASSIQREGYEQYF	TGTGCCAGTAGTATACAGCGGGAGGGCTACGAGCAGTACTTC
.	TRBJ1-1	TRBV29-1	.	CSVRHLNTEAFF	TGCAGCGTCCGACACTTGAACACTGAAGCTTTCTTT
.	TRBJ2-1	TRBV7-9	.	CASSSAPGAFNNEQFF	TGTGCCAGCAGCTCAGCGCCGGGAGCGTTTAACAATGAGCAGTTCTTC
.	TRBJ2-1	TRBV5-1	once	CASSVDSYNEQFF	TGCGCCAGCAGCGTCGACAGCTACAATGAGCAGTTCTTC
TRBD2	TRBJ2-3	TRBV4-2	.	CASSHTTSGLETDTQYF	TGTGCCAGCAGCCATACCACTTCCGGACTAGAGACAGATACGCAGTATTTT
.	TRBJ2-5	TRBV4-3	.	CASRQDRASWETQYF	TGCGCCAGCAGACAAGATAGGGCTAGCTGGGAGACCCAGTACTTC
TRBD1	TRBJ1-2	TRBV7-9	.	CASSLARQGANGYTF	TGTGCCAGCAGCTTAGCGCGACAGGGGGCCAATGGCTACACCTTC
.	TRBJ2-2	TRBV7-6	.	CASSSDYGGELFF	TGTGCCAGCAGCTCAGACTACGGAGGGGAGCTGTTTTTT
TRBD2	TRBJ2-5	TRBV4-3	once	CASSLRLAGRETQYF	TGCGCCAGCAGCCTTAGACTAGCGGGGCGGGAGACCCAGTACTTC
.	TRBJ2-7	TRBV27	.	CASSPLGGNEQYF	TGTGCCAGCAGTCCCTTAGGCGGGAACGAGCAGTACTTC
TRBD1	TRBJ2-3	TRBV9	.	CASSVSGTGSDTQYF	TGTGCCAGCAGCGTATCGGGGACAGGGTCAGATACGCAGTATTTT
.	TRBJ1-2	TRBV5-6	.	CASSPGTDGYTF	TGTGCCAGCAGCCCCGGGACTGACGGCTACACCTTC
.	TRBJ2-2	TRBV4-1	.	CASSQVVVTNTGELFF	TGCGCCAGCAGCCAAGTCGTCGTAACGAACACCGGGGAGCTGTTTTTT
.	TRBJ2-3	TRBV10-1	.	CASSESKDFPDTQYF	TGCGCCAGCAGTGAGTCGAAGGACTTTCCGGATACGCAGTATTTT
TRBD2	TRBJ2-1	TRBV5-4	.	CASSPRGLADNEQFF	TGTGCCAGCAGCCCGAGGGGACTAGCGGATAATGAGCAGTTCTTC